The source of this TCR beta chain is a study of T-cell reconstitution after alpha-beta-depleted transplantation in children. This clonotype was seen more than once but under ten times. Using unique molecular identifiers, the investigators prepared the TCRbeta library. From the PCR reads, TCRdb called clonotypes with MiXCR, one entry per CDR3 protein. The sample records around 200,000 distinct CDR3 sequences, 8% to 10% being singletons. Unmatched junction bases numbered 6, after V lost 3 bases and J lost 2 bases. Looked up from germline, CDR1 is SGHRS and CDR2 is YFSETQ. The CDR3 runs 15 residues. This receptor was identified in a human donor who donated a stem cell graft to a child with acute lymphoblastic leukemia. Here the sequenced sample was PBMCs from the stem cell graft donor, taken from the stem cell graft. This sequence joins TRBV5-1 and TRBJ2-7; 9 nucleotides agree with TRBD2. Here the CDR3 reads CASSSTSGKAYEQYF. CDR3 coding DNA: TGCGCCAGCAGCTCGACTAGCGGAAAGGCCTACGAGCAGTACTTC. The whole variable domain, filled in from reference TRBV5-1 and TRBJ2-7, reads KAGVTQTPRYLIKTRGQQVTLSCSPISGHRSVSWYQQTPGQGLQFLFEYFSETQRNKGNFPGRFSGRQFSNSRSEMNVSTLELGDSALYLCASSSTSGKAYEQYFGPGTRLTVT.